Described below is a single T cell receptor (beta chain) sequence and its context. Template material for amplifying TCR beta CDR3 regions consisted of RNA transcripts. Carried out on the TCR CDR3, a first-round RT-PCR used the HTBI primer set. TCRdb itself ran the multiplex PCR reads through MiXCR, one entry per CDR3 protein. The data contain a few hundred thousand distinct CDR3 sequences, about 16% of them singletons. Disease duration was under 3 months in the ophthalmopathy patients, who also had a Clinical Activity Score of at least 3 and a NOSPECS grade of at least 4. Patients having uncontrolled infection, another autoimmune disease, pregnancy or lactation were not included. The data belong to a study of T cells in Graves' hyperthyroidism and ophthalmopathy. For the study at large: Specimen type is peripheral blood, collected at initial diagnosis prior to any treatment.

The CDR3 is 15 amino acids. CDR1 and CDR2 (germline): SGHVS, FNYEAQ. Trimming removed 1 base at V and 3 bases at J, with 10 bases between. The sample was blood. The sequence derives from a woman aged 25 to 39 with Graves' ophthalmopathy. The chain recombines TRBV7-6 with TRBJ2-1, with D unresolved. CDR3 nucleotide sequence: TGTGCCAGCAGCTTAGAAGACGGCGGCTACAATGAGCAGTTCTTC. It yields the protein CASSLEDGGYNEQFF.